The rows below give T cell receptor beta chains drawn from one sample of a study of molecular identifiers for immune sequencing clone quantification. Using its own MiXCR run on the PCR reads, TCRdb lists one record per CDR3 protein. The profile shows under 800,000 distinct CDR3 sequences, 25% of them singletons. The sample taken for sequencing was naive CD8+ T cells from blood, with Jurkat cell RNA spiked in. These receptors all stem from a human donor in good health. Some libraries in this study had Jurkat cell RNA spiked in. The CDR3 runs from the conserved cysteine through the conserved F or W. D genes are given only for firm matches. The size of a clone is reported for some rows only, either as once, few or many, or as a class for expanded clones.

>TRBJ2-5|TRBV5-6|many|-
CASSLLPETQETQYF
TGTGCCAGCAGCTTACTCCCGGAGACCCAAGAGACCCAGTACTTC
>TRBJ2-6|TRBV20-1|-|-
CSAREEDSEHLSGANVLTF
TGCAGTGCTAGGGAGGAGGACAGCGAACACCTCTCTGGGGCCAACGTCCTGACTTTC
>TRBJ2-3|TRBV3-1|few|TRBD1
CASSPTGGLGTDTQYF
TGTGCCAGCAGCCCGACAGGGGGCCTGGGCACAGATACGCAGTATTTT
>TRBJ1-2|TRBV5-1|few|-
CASSFKDNYGYTF
TGCGCCAGCAGCTTTAAGGATAACTATGGCTACACCTTC
>TRBJ2-4|TRBV27|-|-
CASRRDPGKNIQYF
TGTGCCAGCAGGAGGGACCCCGGGAAAAACATTCAGTACTTC
>TRBJ1-5|TRBV7-2|-|-
CASSLGRGMGNQPPHF
TGTGCCAGCAGCTTAGGGCGGGGAATGGGCAATCAGCCCCCGCATTTT
>TRBJ1-5|TRBV19|-|-
CAPNIPGSQPQHF
TGTGCCCCCAACATCCCAGGGAGTCAGCCCCAGCATTTT
>TRBJ1-2|TRBV5-6|few|-
CASSKPRANYGYTF
TGTGCCAGCAGCAAACCGAGAGCTAACTATGGCTACACCTTC
>TRBJ1-1|TRBV4-3|-|-
CASSLSNSLPTEAFF
TGCGCCAGCAGCCTAAGTAACAGCCTTCCCACTGAAGCTTTCTTT
>TRBJ1-1|TRBV3-1|-|TRBD1
CASSPNQGALAFF
TGTGCCAGCAGCCCGAACCAGGGGGCTTTAGCTTTCTTT
>TRBJ2-7|TRBV19|-|TRBD1
CASSYRDSRSYAPYF
TGTGCCAGTAGTTACAGGGACAGCCGGTCCTACGCGCCGTACTTC
>TRBJ2-7|TRBV28|many|-
CASSNSVGYEQYF
TGTGCCAGCAGTAACAGCGTAGGCTACGAGCAGTACTTC
>TRBJ1-1|TRBV7-8|few|-
CASSFTGTVFTEAFF
TGTGCCAGCAGCTTTACAGGGACTGTCTTCACTGAAGCTTTCTTT
>TRBJ1-5|TRBV19|many|-
CASSIWRQPQHF
TGTGCCAGTAGTATTTGGCGGCAGCCCCAGCATTTT
>TRBJ2-7|TRBV5-3|-|-
CASSWGAGYEQYF
TGTGCCAGCAGCTGGGGGGCTGGCTACGAGCAGTACTTC
>TRBJ2-7|TRBV4-1|many|-
CASSQDFPVRYEQYF
TGCGCCAGCAGCCAAGATTTCCCCGTTCGCTACGAGCAGTACTTC
>TRBJ1-2|TRBV5-1|many|-
CASSLGLDTEAGYTF
TGCGCCAGCAGCTTGGGCCTTGACACAGAAGCTGGCTACACCTTC
>TRBJ1-1|TRBV4-3|few|-
CASSQDNRNTEAFF
TGCGCCAGCAGCCAAGATAACAGGAACACTGAAGCTTTCTTT
>TRBJ1-2|TRBV3-1|many|-
CASRKGYNYGYTF
TGTGCCAGCAGGAAGGGATACAACTATGGCTACACCTTC
>TRBJ1-4|TRBV27|-|-
CTSSAGSVEKLFF
TGTACCAGCAGTGCCGGTTCGGTCGAAAAACTGTTTTTT
>TRBJ2-5|TRBV9|few|-
CASSVGDSSGVETQYF
TGTGCCAGCAGCGTAGGAGACAGTAGCGGAGTTGAGACCCAGTACTTC
>TRBJ2-1|TRBV7-6|few|TRBD1
CASSLALQGQGSNEQFF
TGTGCCAGCAGCTTAGCGCTTCAGGGACAGGGGAGCAATGAGCAGTTCTTC
>TRBJ2-1|TRBV4-3|many|TRBD2
CASSQSSGGAYEQFF
TGCGCCAGCAGCCAATCTAGCGGGGGGGCCTATGAGCAGTTCTTC
>TRBJ2-3|TRBV7-2|many|-
CASSPTGRNPTDTQYF
TGTGCCAGCAGCCCCACGGGACGAAACCCCACAGATACGCAGTATTTT
>TRBJ2-5|TRBV6-5|many|-
CASSYSTSRETQYF
TGTGCCAGCAGTTACTCGACCAGTCGAGAGACCCAGTACTTC
>TRBJ2-3|TRBV12-3/TRBV12-4|-|-
CASSRHDSSTDTQYF
TGTGCCAGCAGTCGTCATGACTCTAGCACAGATACGCAGTATTTT
>TRBJ2-1|TRBV5-1|once|-
CASSPPGDAQFF
TGCGCCAGCAGCCCCCCAGGGGATGCGCAGTTCTTC
>TRBJ2-7|TRBV10-3|many|-
CAISAVGGEVGYEQYF
TGTGCCATCAGTGCCGTTGGAGGGGAAGTAGGGTACGAGCAGTACTTC
>TRBJ1-2|TRBV10-2|few|TRBD1
CASSNVAGTGPYGYTF
TGCGCCAGCAGTAACGTAGCCGGGACAGGTCCGTATGGCTACACCTTC
>TRBJ2-5|TRBV7-6|many|TRBD2
CASSSRLAGFQETQYF
TGTGCCAGCAGCTCTCGACTAGCGGGGTTTCAAGAGACCCAGTACTTC
>TRBJ2-5|TRBV27|-|TRBD2
CASRDTSGSSSETQYF
TGTGCCAGCAGAGACACTAGCGGGAGTTCTTCAGAGACCCAGTACTTC
>TRBJ2-7|TRBV7-9|many|-
CASSSEGEQYF
TGTGCCAGCAGCTCCGAGGGCGAGCAGTACTTC
>TRBJ2-3|TRBV24-1|-|TRBD2
CATSDFSGARQYF
TGTGCCACCAGTGATTTTAGCGGGGCTCGGCAGTATTTT
>TRBJ2-1|TRBV28|few|TRBD2
CASSPKLAGELYNEQFF
TGTGCCAGCAGTCCTAAACTAGCGGGAGAACTTTACAATGAGCAGTTCTTC
>TRBJ2-4|TRBV5-6|many|-
CASSSQSAKNIQYF
TGTGCCAGCAGCTCCCAGAGTGCCAAAAACATTCAGTACTTC
>TRBJ1-2|TRBV2|many|-
CASRETLGVNYGYTF
TGTGCCAGCAGGGAAACCCTGGGCGTCAACTATGGCTACACCTTC
>TRBJ1-5|TRBV6-6|-|-
CASSYSFGIGAGQPQHF
TGTGCCAGCAGTTACTCATTCGGTATAGGGGCCGGTCAGCCCCAGCATTTT
>TRBJ2-1|TRBV4-1|few|TRBD2
CASSQTRLAVDNEQFF
TGCGCCAGCAGCCAAACCCGACTAGCGGTCGACAATGAGCAGTTCTTC
>TRBJ1-5|TRBV21-1|few|-
CASSKRGNSNQPQHF
TGTGCCAGCAGCAAACGGGGGAATAGCAATCAGCCCCAGCATTTT
>TRBJ1-5|TRBV10-2|-|TRBD1
CATLDRSNQPQHF
TGCGCCACCTTGGACAGGTCCAATCAGCCCCAGCATTTT
>TRBJ2-7|TRBV3-1|many|-
CASSPMGSYEQYF
TGTGCCAGCAGCCCGATGGGGTCCTACGAGCAGTACTTC
>TRBJ2-7|TRBV12-3/TRBV12-4|few|TRBD1
CASSTRTGYPYEQYF
TGTGCCAGCAGTACCCGGACAGGATATCCCTACGAGCAGTACTTC